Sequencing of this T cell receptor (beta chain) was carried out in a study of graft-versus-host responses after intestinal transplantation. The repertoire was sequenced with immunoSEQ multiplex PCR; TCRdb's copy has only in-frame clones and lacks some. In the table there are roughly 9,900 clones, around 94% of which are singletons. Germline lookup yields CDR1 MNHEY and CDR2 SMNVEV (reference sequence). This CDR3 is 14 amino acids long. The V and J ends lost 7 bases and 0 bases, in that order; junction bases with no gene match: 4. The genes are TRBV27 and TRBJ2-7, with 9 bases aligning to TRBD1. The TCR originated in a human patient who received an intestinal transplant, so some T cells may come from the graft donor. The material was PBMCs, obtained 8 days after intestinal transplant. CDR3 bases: TGTGCCAGCAATAGGGACAGGGTCTCCTACGAGCAGTACTTC. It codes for CASNRDRVSYEQYF.